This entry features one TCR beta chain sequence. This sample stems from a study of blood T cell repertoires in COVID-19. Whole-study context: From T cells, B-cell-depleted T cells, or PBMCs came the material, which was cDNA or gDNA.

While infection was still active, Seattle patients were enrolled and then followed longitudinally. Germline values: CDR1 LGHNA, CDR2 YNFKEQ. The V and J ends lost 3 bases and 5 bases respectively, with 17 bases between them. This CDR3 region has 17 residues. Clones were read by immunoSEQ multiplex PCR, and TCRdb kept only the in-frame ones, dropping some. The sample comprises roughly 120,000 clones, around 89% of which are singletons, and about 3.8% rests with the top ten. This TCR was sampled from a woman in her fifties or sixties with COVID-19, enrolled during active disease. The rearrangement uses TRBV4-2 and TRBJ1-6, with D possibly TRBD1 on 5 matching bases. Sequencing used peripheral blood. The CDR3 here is CASSQTTGTGNNSPLHF. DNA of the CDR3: TGTGCCAGCAGCCAGACTACGGGGACTGGGAATAATTCACCCCTCCACTTT.